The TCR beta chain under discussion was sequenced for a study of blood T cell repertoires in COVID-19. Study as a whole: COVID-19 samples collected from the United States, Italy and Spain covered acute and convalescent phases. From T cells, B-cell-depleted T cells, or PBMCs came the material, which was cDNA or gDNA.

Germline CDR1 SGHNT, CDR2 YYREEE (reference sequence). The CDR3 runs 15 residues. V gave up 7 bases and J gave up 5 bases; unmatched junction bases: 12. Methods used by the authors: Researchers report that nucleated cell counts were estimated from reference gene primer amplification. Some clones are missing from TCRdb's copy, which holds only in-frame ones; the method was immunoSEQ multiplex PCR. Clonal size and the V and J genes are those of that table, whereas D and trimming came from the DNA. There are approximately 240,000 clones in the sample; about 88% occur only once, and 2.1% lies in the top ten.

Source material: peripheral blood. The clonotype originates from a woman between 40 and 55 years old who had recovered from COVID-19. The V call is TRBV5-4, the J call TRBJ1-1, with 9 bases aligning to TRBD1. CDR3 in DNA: TGTGCCAGCGGAGCAACCGGGACAGGGAAGACTGAAGCTTTCTTT. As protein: CASGATGTGKTEAFF.